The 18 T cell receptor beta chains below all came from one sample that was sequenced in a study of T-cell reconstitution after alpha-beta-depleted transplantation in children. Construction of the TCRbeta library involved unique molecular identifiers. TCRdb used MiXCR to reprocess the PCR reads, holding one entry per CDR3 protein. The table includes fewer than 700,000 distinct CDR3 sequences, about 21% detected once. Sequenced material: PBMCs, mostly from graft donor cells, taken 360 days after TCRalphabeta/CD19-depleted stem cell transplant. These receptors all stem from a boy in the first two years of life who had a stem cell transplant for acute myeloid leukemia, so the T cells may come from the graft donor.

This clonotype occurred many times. The CDR3 sequence is CASSLPLTGGTDTQYF. CDR3 nucleotide sequence: TGCGCCAGCAGCTTGCCCCTCACAGGGGGCACAGATACGCAGTATTTT. The chain carries TRBV5-1 and TRBJ2-3, with 7 bases identical to TRBD1. Per the germline V gene, CDR1 is SGHRS and CDR2 is YFSETQ. The CDR3 has 16 residues. Losses at the gene ends were 1 base for V and 1 base for J; bases not matched to a gene: 6.

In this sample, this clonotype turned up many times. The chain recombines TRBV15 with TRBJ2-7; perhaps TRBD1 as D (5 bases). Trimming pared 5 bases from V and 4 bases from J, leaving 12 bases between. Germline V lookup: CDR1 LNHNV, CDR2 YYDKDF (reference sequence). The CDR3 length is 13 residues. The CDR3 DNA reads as TGTGCCACCAGCCAGGACAAATATTACGAGCAGTACGTC. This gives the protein CATSQDKYYEQYV.

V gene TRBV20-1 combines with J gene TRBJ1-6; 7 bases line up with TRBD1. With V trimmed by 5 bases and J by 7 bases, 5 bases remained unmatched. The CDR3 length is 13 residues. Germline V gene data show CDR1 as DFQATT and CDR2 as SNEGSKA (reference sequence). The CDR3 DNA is TGCAGTGCTCTGTCAGGGGGGAATTCACCCCTCCACTTT. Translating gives CSALSGGNSPLHF.

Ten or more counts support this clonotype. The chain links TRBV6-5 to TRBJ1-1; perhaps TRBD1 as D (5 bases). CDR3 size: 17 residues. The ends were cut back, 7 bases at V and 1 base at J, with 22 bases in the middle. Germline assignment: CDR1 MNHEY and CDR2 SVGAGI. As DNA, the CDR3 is TGTGCCAGCACCCTACGGAGGGGTCCATGGTGGAACACTGAAGCTTTCTTT. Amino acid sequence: CASTLRRGPWWNTEAFF.

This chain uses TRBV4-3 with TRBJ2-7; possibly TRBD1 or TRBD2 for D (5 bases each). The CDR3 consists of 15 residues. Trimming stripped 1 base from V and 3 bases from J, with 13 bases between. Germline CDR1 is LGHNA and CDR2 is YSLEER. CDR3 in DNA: TGCGCCAGCAGCCAAGTGTATGGGGACGGCTACGAGCAGTACTTC. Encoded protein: CASSQVYGDGYEQYF.

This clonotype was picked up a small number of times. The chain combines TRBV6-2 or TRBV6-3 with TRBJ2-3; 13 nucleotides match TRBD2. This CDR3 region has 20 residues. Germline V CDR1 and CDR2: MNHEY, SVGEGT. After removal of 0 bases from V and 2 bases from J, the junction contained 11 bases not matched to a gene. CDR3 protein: CASSYSELAGGPYDTDTQYF. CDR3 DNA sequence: TGTGCCAGCAGTTACTCAGAACTAGCGGGGGGGCCCTATGACACAGATACGCAGTATTTT.

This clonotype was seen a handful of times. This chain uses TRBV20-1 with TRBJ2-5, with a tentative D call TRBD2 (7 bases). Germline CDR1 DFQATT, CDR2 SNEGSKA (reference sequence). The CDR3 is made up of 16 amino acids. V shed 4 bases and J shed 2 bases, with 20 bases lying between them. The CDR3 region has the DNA TGCAGTGCTACACAGATCGGGGGGCCGAGGCAAGAGACCCAGTACTTC. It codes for CSATQIGGPRQETQYF.

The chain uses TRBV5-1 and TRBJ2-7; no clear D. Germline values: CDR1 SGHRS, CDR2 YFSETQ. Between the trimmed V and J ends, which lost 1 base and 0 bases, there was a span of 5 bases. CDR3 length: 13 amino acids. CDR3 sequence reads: CASSLLASYEQYF. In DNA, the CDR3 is TGCGCCAGCAGCTTGTTGGCCTCCTACGAGCAGTACTTC.

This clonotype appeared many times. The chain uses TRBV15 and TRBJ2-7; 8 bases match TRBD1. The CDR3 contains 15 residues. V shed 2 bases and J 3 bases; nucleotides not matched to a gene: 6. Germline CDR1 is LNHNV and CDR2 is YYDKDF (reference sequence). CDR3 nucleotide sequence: TGTGCCACCAGCAGAATCAGGGGGCTTGTCTACGAGCAGTACTTC. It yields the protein CATSRIRGLVYEQYF.

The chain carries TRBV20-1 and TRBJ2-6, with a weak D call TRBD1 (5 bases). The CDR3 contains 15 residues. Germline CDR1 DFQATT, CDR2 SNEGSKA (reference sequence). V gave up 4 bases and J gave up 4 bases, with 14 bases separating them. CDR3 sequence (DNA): TGCAGTGCTACCGGACACCTCTCGGGGGCCAACGTCCTGACTTTC. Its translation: CSATGHLSGANVLTF.

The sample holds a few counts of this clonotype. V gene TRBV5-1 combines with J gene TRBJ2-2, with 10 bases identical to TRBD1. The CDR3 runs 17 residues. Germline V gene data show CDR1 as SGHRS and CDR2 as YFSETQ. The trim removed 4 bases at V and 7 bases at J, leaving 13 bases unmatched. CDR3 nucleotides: TGCGCCAGCAGCGAGGGGGACAGGGGCGACGGGATCGGGGAGCTGTTTTTT. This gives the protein CASSEGDRGDGIGELFF.

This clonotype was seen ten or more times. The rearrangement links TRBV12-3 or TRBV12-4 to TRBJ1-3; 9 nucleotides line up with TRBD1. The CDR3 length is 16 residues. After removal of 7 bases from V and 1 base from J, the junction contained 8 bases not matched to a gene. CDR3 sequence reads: CASIAQGALSGNTIYF. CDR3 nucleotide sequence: TGTGCCAGCATCGCACAGGGGGCCCTTTCTGGAAACACCATATATTTT.

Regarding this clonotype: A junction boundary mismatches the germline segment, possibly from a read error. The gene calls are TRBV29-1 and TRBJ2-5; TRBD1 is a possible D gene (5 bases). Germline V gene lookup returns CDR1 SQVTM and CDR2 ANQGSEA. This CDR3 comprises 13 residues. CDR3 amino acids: CSVEQGYQETQYF. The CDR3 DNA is TGCAGCGTTGAACAGGGATACCAAGAGACTCAGTACTTC.

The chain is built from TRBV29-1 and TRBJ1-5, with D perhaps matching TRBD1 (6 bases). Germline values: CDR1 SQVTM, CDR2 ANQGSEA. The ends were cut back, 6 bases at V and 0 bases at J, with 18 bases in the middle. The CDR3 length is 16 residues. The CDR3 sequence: CSVQDRSFDSNQPQHF. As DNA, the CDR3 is TGCAGCGTCCAGGACAGATCCTTTGATAGCAATCAGCCCCAGCATTTT.

Here the CDR3 reads CSAKGGNEKLFF. In DNA form, the CDR3 reads TGCAGTGCTAAGGGCGGTAATGAAAAACTGTTTTTT. The V call is TRBV20-1, the J call TRBJ1-4; no clear D gene. Germline lookup yields CDR1 DFQATT and CDR2 SNEGSKA (reference sequence). Trimming removed 4 bases at V and 4 bases at J, with 7 bases between. The CDR3 length is 12 residues.

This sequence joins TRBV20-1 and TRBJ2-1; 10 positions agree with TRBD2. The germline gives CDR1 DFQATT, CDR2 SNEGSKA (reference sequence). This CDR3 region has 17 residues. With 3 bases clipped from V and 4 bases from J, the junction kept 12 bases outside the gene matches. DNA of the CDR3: TGCAGTGCTAGGGCCAGCGGGGGGGCCTTTCGATACAATGAGCAGTTCTTC. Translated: CSARASGGAFRYNEQFF.

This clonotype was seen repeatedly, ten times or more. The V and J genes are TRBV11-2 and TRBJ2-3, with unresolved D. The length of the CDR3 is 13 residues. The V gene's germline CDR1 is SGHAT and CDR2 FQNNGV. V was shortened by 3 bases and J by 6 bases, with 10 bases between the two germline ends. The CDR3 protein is CASSFFDADTQYF. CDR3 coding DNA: TGTGCCAGCAGCTTCTTCGATGCGGATACGCAGTATTTT.

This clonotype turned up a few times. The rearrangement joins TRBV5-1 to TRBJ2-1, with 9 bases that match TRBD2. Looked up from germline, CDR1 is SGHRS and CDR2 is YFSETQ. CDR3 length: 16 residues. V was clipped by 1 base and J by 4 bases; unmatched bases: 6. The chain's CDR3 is CASSLRLAVEYNEQFF. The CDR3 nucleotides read TGCGCCAGCAGCTTGCGACTAGCGGTCGAGTACAATGAGCAGTTCTTC.